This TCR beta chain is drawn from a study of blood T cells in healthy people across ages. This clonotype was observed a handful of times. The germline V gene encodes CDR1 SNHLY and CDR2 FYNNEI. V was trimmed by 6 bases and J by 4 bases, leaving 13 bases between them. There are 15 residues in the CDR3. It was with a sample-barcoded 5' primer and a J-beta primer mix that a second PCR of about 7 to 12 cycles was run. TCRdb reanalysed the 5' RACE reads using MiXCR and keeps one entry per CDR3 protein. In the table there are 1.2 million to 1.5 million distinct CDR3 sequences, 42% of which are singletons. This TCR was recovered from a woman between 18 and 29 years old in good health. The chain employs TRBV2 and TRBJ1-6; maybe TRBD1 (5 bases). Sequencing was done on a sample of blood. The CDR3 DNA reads TGTGCCAGCAGCACCGGGACGGAATATAATTCACCCCTCCACTTT. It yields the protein CASSTGTEYNSPLHF.